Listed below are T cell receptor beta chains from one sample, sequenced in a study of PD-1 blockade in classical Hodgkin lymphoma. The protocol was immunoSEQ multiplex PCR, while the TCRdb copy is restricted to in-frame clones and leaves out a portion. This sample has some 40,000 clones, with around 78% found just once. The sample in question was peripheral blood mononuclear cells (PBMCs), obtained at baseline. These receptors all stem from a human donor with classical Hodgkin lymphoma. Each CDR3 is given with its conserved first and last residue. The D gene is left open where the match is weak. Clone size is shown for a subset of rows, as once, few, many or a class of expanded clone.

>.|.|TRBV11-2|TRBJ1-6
TGTGCCAGCAGCTTTGGGACGGTTGATTCACCCCTCCACTTT
CASSFGTVDSPLHF
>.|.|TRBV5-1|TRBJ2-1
TGCGCCAGCAGCTTCTCCACTTTCACGGGAGTGCTTAGCTCCTACAATGAGCAGTTCTTC
CASSFSTFTGVLSSYNEQFF
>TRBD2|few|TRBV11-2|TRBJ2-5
TGTGCCAGCAGCAGAGCTCTAGCGGGCCAAGAGACCCAGTACTTC
CASSRALAGQETQYF
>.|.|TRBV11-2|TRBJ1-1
TGTGCCAGCAGCCCTAGGCTACACACTGAAGCTTTCTTT
CASSPRLHTEAFF
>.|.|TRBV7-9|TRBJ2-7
TGTGCCAGCAGCCCGACTGGGAGAGGGGGGAATTACTACGAGCAGTACTTC
CASSPTGRGGNYYEQYF
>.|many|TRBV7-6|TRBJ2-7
TGTGCCAGCAGCCTGACCATACCCGGAGGGGTATACGAGCAGTACTTC
CASSLTIPGGVYEQYF
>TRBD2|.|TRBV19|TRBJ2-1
TGTGCCAGTAGTATAGAGCGGGAGCCCTACAATGAGCAGTTCTTC
CASSIEREPYNEQFF
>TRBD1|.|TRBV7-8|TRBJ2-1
TGTGCCAGCAGCTTATACGGGACAGGGGGTCTCGATGAGCAGTTCTTC
CASSLYGTGGLDEQFF
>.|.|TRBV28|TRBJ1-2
TGTGCCAGCAAGGTCGGCGGCAGTGGTGGCTACACCTTC
CASKVGGSGGYTF
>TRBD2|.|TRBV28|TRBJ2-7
TGTGCCAGCAGTTGGGGTAGCGGGACCTACGAGCAGTACTTC
CASSWGSGTYEQYF
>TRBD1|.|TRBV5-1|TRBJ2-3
TGCGCCAGCAGCTTGGGAAGTGCAGGGGGCTGGGCAGATACGCAGTATTTT
CASSLGSAGGWADTQYF
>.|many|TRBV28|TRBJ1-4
TGTGCCAGCAGTTTCGCAGGTCCTCCAACTAATGAAAAACTGTTTTTT
CASSFAGPPTNEKLFF
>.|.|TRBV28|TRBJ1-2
TGTGCCAGCAGTACGGGGTTACTAAACTATGGCTACACCTTC
CASSTGLLNYGYTF
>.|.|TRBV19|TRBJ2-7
TGTGCCAGTAGTATAGTCCTCGGACAGCCCTCCGAGCAGTACTTC
CASSIVLGQPSEQYF
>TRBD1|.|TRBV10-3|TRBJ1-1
TGTGCCATCAGTGAGGGAGGGGGCCGGAACACTGAAGCTTTCTTT
CAISEGGGRNTEAFF
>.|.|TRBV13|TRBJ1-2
TGTGCCAGCAGCTTAGCAGGGTCGGCCTATGGCTACACCTTC
CASSLAGSAYGYTF
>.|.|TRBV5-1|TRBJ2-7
TGCGCCAGCAGCGACGGACGGCCAAGCGAGCAGTACTTC
CASSDGRPSEQYF
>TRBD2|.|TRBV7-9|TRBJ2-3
TGTGCCAGCAGCTTCCCTAGCGGGAGGACAGATACGCAGTATTTT
CASSFPSGRTDTQYF
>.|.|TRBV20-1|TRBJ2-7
TGCAGTGCTAGACCCATCTACGAGCAGTACTTC
CSARPIYEQYF
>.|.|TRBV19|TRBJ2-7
TGTGCCAGTAGTCCCGGAGGAGCAGCATCCTACGAGCAGTACTTC
CASSPGGAASYEQYF
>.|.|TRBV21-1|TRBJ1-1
TGTGCCAGCAGCAAGGGGATTTTCCACCAGCCCGAAGCTTTCTTT
CASSKGIFHQPEAFF
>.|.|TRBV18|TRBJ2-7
TGTGCCAGCTCACCAGCAGGGTCCCAATACGAGCAGTACTTC
CASSPAGSQYEQYF
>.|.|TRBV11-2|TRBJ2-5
TGTGCCAGCAGCCGCGGGGCCACAGGGACCCAGTACTTC
CASSRGATGTQYF
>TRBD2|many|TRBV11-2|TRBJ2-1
TGTGCCAGCAGCCCGCGACTAGCGGGAGGGCACAATGAGCAGTTCTTC
CASSPRLAGGHNEQFF
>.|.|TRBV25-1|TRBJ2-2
TGTGCCAGCAGTGAAAGGGGCCGGCAGGCCGGGGAGCTGTTTTTT
CASSERGRQAGELFF
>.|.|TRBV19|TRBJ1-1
TGTGCCAGTAGTCCCGCCGTGGGGGGCGGTGAAGCTTTCTTT
CASSPAVGGGEAFF
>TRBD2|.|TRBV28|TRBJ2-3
TGTGCCACGAGACTAGCGGGAGGGCAGATAGATACGCAGTATTTT
CATRLAGGQIDTQYF
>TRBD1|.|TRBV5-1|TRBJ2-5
TGCGCCAGCAGCCGGTCGGGGACAGAAGAGACCCAGTACTTC
CASSRSGTEETQYF
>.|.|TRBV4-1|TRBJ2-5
TGCGCCAGCAGCAAAGTCAGCTTGGAGGCGGTACGCCAAGAGACCCAGTACTTC
CASSKVSLEAVRQETQYF
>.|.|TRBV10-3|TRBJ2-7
TGTGCCATCAGTGATAGGGGCAGGGGGGTTCCCTACGAGCAGTACTTC
CAISDRGRGVPYEQYF
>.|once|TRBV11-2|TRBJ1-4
TGTGCCAGCAGGTTCGGACAGTCCACTAATGAAAAACTGTTTTTT
CASRFGQSTNEKLFF